The clone carrying this T cell receptor beta chain was counted only a few times. This sample is drawn from a study of beta chain features in type 1 diabetes. What was sequenced were expressed TCRB transcripts, since all of the isolated RNA had been reverse transcribed. Clones were sequenced by immunoSEQ multiplex PCR, and TCRdb holds only the in-frame ones, with some missing. The sample consists of around 310,000 clones, approximately 11% of them appearing once. The CDR3 consists of 14 residues. Germline loops: CDR1 MNHEY, CDR2 SVGAGI. V was pared by 2 bases and J by 9 bases, with 14 bases between. The sample comprised naive CD4+ T cells from blood. The source of this sequence is a woman under 40 in good health. V usage is TRBV6-5 and J usage is TRBJ2-1, with a possible D match to TRBD2 (6 bases). This CDR3 reads CASSYTREPSEQFF. CDR3 nucleotide sequence: TGTGCCAGCAGTTACACCCGGGAGCCTAGTGAGCAGTTCTTC.